What follows are 24 T cell receptor beta chains derived from one specimen sequenced in a study of T cell changes during pregnancy in multiple sclerosis. Produced via immunoSEQ multiplex PCR; TCRdb's table is partial and in-frame only. The sample consists of tens of thousands of clones, over 80% of them appearing once. The specimen comprised peripheral blood, sampled in the first trimester of pregnancy. All receptors come from a female donor with multiple sclerosis, enrolled in a pregnancy study.

This clone was recorded once. The rearrangement uses TRBV9 and TRBJ2-3; the D is unclear. Germline V gene lookup returns CDR1 SGDLS and CDR2 YYNGEE. V lost 3 bases to trimming and J lost 2 bases, with 7 bases between them. CDR3 length: 13 residues. Here the CDR3 DNA reads TGTGCCAGCAGCGCCGAGGTCACAGATACGCAGTATTTT. Translating it yields CASSAEVTDTQYF.

This clone came up a few times. The chain has TRBV18 and TRBJ1-2; D gene ambiguous. From germline, CDR1 is KGHSH and CDR2 LQKENI. Trimming cost V 2 bases and J 3 bases, with 7 bases left between them. The CDR3 has 13 amino acids. The CDR3 here is CASSPSLDYGYTF. For the CDR3, the DNA is TGTGCCAGCTCACCAAGCCTGGACTATGGCTACACCTTC.

V and J are TRBV23-1 and TRBJ1-2; 8 bases line up with TRBD1. TRBV23-1 has ORF status, its function being uncertain. This CDR3 region has 15 residues. V was clipped by 6 bases and J by 5 bases; unmatched bases: 11. For the CDR3, the DNA is TGCGCCAGCAGAGATGGACAGGGCAGGGTGTATGGCTACACCTTC. This gives the protein CASRDGQGRVYGYTF.

This clone came up a few times. V usage is TRBV15 and J usage is TRBJ1-1, with 7 bases lining up with TRBD1. J lost 4 bases, V lost 5 bases, and 4 bases had no gene match. Germline CDR1 and CDR2: LNHNV and YYDKDF (reference sequence). The CDR3 runs to 13 residues. This CDR3 reads CATSLHRGTEAFF. CDR3 bases: TGTGCCACCAGCCTCCACAGGGGCACTGAAGCTTTCTTT.

The chain is built from TRBV28 and TRBJ2-7; the match to TRBD1 covers 7 bases. This CDR3 has 14 residues. Per germline, CDR1 MDHEN and CDR2 SYDVKM. Losses at the gene ends were 4 bases for V and 3 bases for J; bases not matched to a gene: 6. Written as DNA, the CDR3 is TGTGCCAGCAGTTCTCAGACAGGGATCTACGAGCAGTACTTC. This translates into CASSSQTGIYEQYF.

The rearrangement joins TRBV10-3 to TRBJ2-3; 7 bases agree with TRBD1. The CDR3 sequence is 13 residues long. V shed 6 bases and J 4 bases; nucleotides not matched to a gene: 4. Germline CDR1 and CDR2: ENHRY and SYGVKD. Here the CDR3 reads CAIRGGGSDTQYF. CDR3 in DNA: TGTGCCATCAGAGGGGGCGGGTCAGATACGCAGTATTTT.

This rearrangement joins TRBV13 to TRBJ2-7; possible D gene TRBD1, 6 bases. Germline assignment: CDR1 PRHDT and CDR2 FYEKMQ (reference sequence). Trimming took off 4 bases at V and 5 bases at J, with 15 bases between the two ends. The CDR3 runs 14 residues. CDR3 region: CASSSPGTLHEQYF. The CDR3 coding sequence is TGTGCCAGCAGCTCCCCCGGGACATTGCACGAGCAGTACTTC.

The rearrangement joins TRBV9 to TRBJ2-7; 8 bases agree with TRBD1. The germline V gene encodes CDR1 SGDLS and CDR2 YYNGEE. The CDR3 is 20 residues long. J gave up 0 bases and V 1 base, and 18 bases lay outside the gene matches. The CDR3 is CASSVILRDRRRWRSYEQYF. CDR3 DNA: TGTGCCAGCAGCGTAATACTCCGGGACAGGAGGAGGTGGCGCTCCTACGAGCAGTACTTC.

The chain links TRBV15 to TRBJ2-5, with 9 bases identical to TRBD1. This CDR3 region has 14 residues. V was pared by 8 bases and J by 5 bases, with 9 bases of the junction left unmatched. CDR1 is LNHNV and CDR2 is YYDKDF in the germline V gene (reference sequence). The CDR3 bases are TGTGCCACCTCCGGACAGGGGTTGAGGGAGACCCAGTACTTC. Its translation is CATSGQGLRETQYF.

The V gene is TRBV5-6, the J gene TRBJ1-3, with a possible D match to TRBD1 (5 bases). The CDR3 has 13 residues. The germline V gene encodes CDR1 SGHDT and CDR2 YYEEEE. V was clipped by 2 bases and J by 4 bases, with 7 bases between them. The CDR3 here is CASSFWGGNTIYF. In DNA, the CDR3 is TGTGCCAGCAGCTTTTGGGGCGGAAACACCATATATTTT.

The CDR3 sequence: CASSQANRDRHFSGNTIYF. The DNA of the CDR3 is TGTGCCAGCAGCCAAGCAAACCGGGACAGACATTTCTCTGGAAACACCATATATTTT. The chain has TRBV4-2 and TRBJ1-3; 7 nucleotides agree with TRBD1. CDR1 LGHNA and CDR2 YNFKEQ come from the germline V gene. The CDR3 consists of 19 residues. Trimming took 1 base from V and 0 from J; bases not matched to a gene: 12.

The chain combines TRBV6-6 with TRBJ1-1; weak D call: TRBD1 (5 bases). Trimming pared 0 bases from V and 4 bases from J, leaving 12 bases between. The CDR3 is 15 residues long. Germline V gene data show CDR1 as MNHNY and CDR2 as SVGAGI (reference sequence). In DNA, the CDR3 is TGTGCCAGCAGTTACTCTGACGGGAGGGGCACTGAAGCTTTCTTT. Protein product: CASSYSDGRGTEAFF.

The sample holds a few counts of this clone. The J gene is TRBJ1-1, the V gene TRBV30; D is ambiguous. The V gene lost 4 bases and the J gene lost 7 bases, with 7 bases spanning the gap. CDR3 size: 10 residues. Looked up from germline, CDR1 is GTSNPN and CDR2 is SVGIG (reference sequence). The CDR3 spells CAWTPSEAFF. The CDR3 region has the DNA TGTGCCTGGACCCCCAGTGAAGCTTTCTTT.

This clone was recorded only once. CDR3 nucleotide sequence: TGCGCCAGCAGCTTGGTGGGGGGTAGCAATGAGCAGTTCTTC. It is translated as CASSLVGGSNEQFF. V gene TRBV5-1 combines with J gene TRBJ2-1; tentatively, D is TRBD2 (6 bases). Germline loops: CDR1 SGHRS, CDR2 YFSETQ. The CDR3 contains 14 residues. The V end was cut by 0 bases, the J end by 6 bases, with 10 bases between.

This clone is a singleton in its sample. The gene calls are TRBV7-9 and TRBJ2-3, with 7 bases that match TRBD1. Trimming took 1 base from V and 2 from J; bases not matched to a gene: 3. Germline CDR1 is SEHNR and CDR2 is FQNEAQ (reference sequence). This CDR3 comprises 15 residues. CDR3 nucleotides: TGTGCCAGCAGCTTAGGGACAGGCCACACAGATACGCAGTATTTT. Amino acids: CASSLGTGHTDTQYF. The full variable domain, its missing parts supplied by reference TRBV7-9 and TRBJ2-3, is DTGVSQNPRHKITKRGQNVTFRCDPISEHNRLYWYRQTLGQGPEFLTYFQNEAQLEKSRLLSDRFSAERPKGSFSTLEIQRTEQGDSAMYLCASSLGTGHTDTQYFGPGTRLTVL.

This clone is termed medium-sized. The CDR3 region has the DNA TGTGCCAGCAGTGAATCGAGGGCCGCGGGCAATCAGCCCCAGCATTTT. Amino acids: CASSESRAAGNQPQHF. The rearrangement joins TRBV25-1 to TRBJ1-5, with unresolved D. Germline loops: CDR1 MGHDK, CDR2 SYGVNS. The CDR3 contains 16 residues. V lost 1 base and J 2 bases, leaving 12 bases between the germline ends.

This clone was picked up one time. The V call is TRBV9, the J call TRBJ2-7, with a tentative D call TRBD1 (5 bases). This CDR3 spans 14 amino acids. The germline gives CDR1 SGDLS, CDR2 YYNGEE. V was cut by 5 bases and J by 3 bases, with 15 bases left in between. The DNA for the CDR3 is TGTGCCAGCAGTCAAACCCCCACAGGCTACGAGCAGTACTTC. This encodes CASSQTPTGYEQYF.

V and J are TRBV9 and TRBJ2-2; no clear D. Germline V gene lookup returns CDR1 SGDLS and CDR2 YYNGEE. V lost 0 bases to trimming and J lost 5 bases, with 8 bases between them. The CDR3 contains 14 residues. This CDR3 reads CASSVATSTGELFF. The CDR3 DNA follows: TGTGCCAGCAGCGTAGCTACTTCTACCGGGGAGCTGTTTTTT.

The rearrangement uses TRBV15 and TRBJ2-4, with D possibly being TRBD2 (5 bases). The CDR3 runs to 15 residues. V gave up 3 bases and J gave up 0 bases, with 9 bases separating them. Looked up from germline, CDR1 is LNHNV and CDR2 is YYDKDF (reference sequence). The CDR3 DNA follows: TGTGCCACCAGCAGGGACGGGGTAGCCAAAAACATTCAGTACTTC. Translating it yields CATSRDGVAKNIQYF.

This clone was detected only once. The rearrangement joins TRBV28 to TRBJ1-2; weak D call: TRBD1 (6 bases). The V end was cut by 6 bases, the J end by 8 bases, with 25 bases between. The germline CDR1 and CDR2 sequences are MDHEN and SYDVKM. CDR3 length: 16 amino acids. CDR3 nucleotides: TGTGCCAGCAGCAGAAACAGGGAAGAAGCCCTATGGGGCTACACCTTC. Protein: CASSRNREEALWGYTF.

V and J are TRBV6-6 and TRBJ1-2, with 7 nucleotides matching TRBD1. This CDR3 is 14 amino acids long. The germline CDR1 and CDR2 sequences are MNHNY and SVGAGI (reference sequence). Losses at the gene ends were 6 bases for V and 4 bases for J; bases not matched to a gene: 8. CDR3 DNA sequence: TGTGCCAGCAGGGCTAGGGACAGTGCCTATGGCTACACCTTC. As protein: CASRARDSAYGYTF.

The chain has TRBV11-2 and TRBJ2-7; the match to TRBD1 covers 10 bases. Looked up from germline, CDR1 is SGHAT and CDR2 is FQNNGV. The CDR3 totals 19 residues. Trimming cost V 4 bases and J 0 bases; bases outside gene matches: 15. CDR3: CASSSHPGQGLLSSYEQYF. The CDR3 nucleotides are TGTGCCAGCAGCTCCCATCCGGGACAGGGGCTGTTGAGCTCCTACGAGCAGTACTTC.

V is TRBV6-5 and J is TRBJ1-2, with 8 bases matching TRBD1. This CDR3 spans 13 amino acids. The V segment lost 6 bases and the J segment 7 bases; nucleotides outside the gene matches: 7. Germline CDR1 reads MNHEY; CDR2 reads SVGAGI. The CDR3 nucleotides are TGTGCCAGCAGCTCCGACAGGGGCGGTGGCTACACCTTC. Translation gives CASSSDRGGGYTF.

The chain has TRBV2 and TRBJ2-2; D possibly corresponds to TRBD2 (7 bases). Germline V gene data show CDR1 as SNHLY and CDR2 as FYNNEI. The CDR3 totals 15 residues. With 2 bases removed from V and 3 bases from J, the gap between germline ends came to 10 bases. The chain's CDR3 is CASSETGRDTGELFF. Here the CDR3 DNA reads TGTGCCAGCAGTGAAACAGGGAGGGACACCGGGGAGCTGTTTTTT. The full variable domain, completed using reference TRBV2 and TRBJ2-2, is EPEVTQTPSHQVTQMGQEVILRCVPISNHLYFYWYRQILGQKVEFLVSFYNNEISEKSEIFDDQFSVERPDGSNFTLKIRSTKLEDSAMYFCASSETGRDTGELFFGEGSRLTVL.